This T cell receptor (beta chain) was captured by sequencing in a study of T cells in Graves' hyperthyroidism and ophthalmopathy. For the study at large: Peripheral blood was obtained at initial diagnosis, preceding any treatment.

The investigators amplified TCR beta CDR3 regions from RNA transcripts. A set of HTBI primers served as the primers for a first-round RT-PCR of the TCR CDR3. Using its own MiXCR run on the multiplex PCR reads, TCRdb lists one record per CDR3 protein. The sample yields around 500,000 distinct CDR3 sequences, around 14% seen once. Patients aged 18 to 65 had newly diagnosed hyperthyroidism that had lasted under 2 months. Germline loops: CDR1 SGDLS, CDR2 YYNGEE. Trimming at V came to 5 bases and at J to 10 bases, leaving 8 bases not matched to a gene. CDR3 length: 14 amino acids. The sequence came from a woman under 30 with Graves' hyperthyroidism. Sequenced input: blood. The rearrangement links TRBV9 to TRBJ1-4; TRBD1 agrees at 10 bases. The CDR3 nucleotides read TGTGCCAGCAGTACTGGACAGGGGGTTGGAAAACTGTTTTTT. It translates to CASSTGQGVGKLFF.